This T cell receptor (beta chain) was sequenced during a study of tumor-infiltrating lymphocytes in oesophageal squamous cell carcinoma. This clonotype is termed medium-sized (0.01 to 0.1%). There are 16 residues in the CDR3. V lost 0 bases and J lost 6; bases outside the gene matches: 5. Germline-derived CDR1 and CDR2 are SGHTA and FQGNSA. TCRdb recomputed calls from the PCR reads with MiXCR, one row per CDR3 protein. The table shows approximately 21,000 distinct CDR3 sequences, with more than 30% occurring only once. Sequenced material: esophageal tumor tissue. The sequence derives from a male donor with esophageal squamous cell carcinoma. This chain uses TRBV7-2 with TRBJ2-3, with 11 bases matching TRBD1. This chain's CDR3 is CASSLAGTGGLDTQYF. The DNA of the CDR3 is TGTGCCAGCAGCTTAGCGGGGACAGGGGGATTGGATACGCAGTATTTT.